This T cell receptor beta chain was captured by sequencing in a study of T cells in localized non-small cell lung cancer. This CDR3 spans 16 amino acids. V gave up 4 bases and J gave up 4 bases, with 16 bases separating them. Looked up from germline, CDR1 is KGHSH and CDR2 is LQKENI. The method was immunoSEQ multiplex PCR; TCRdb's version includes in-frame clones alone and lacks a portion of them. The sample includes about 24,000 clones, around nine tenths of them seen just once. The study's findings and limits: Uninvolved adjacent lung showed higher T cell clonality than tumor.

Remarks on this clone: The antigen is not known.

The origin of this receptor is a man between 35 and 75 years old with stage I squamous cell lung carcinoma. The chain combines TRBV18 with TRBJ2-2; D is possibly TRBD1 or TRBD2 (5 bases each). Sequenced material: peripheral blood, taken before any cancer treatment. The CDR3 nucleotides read TGTGCCAGCTCACAAATCGGGGCCAAGCTCACCGGGGAGCTGTTTTTT. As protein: CASSQIGAKLTGELFF.